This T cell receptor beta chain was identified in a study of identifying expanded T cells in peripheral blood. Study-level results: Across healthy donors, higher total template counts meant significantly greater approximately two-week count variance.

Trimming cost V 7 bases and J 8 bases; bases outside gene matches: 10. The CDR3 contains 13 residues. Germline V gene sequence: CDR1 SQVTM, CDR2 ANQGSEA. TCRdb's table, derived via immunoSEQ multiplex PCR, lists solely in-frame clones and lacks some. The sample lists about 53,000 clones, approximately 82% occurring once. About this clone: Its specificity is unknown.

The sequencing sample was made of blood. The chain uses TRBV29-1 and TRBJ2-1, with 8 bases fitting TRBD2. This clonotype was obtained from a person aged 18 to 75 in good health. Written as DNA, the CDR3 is TGCAGCGCCCGGGGGGGCGGGAGTTATGAGCAGTTCTTC. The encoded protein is CSARGGGSYEQFF.